This entry is about one TCR beta chain. This clonotype has only a few counts. What antigen it recognizes has not been identified. The sample holds no much larger clone one base away, and base qualities are not on file. To prepare the library, RT-PCR was applied. The sample was run on an Illumina MiSeq. TCRdb applied fastp at Q25 and MiXCR to the public reads, then kept only in-frame beta chains. Each CDR3 protein appears once, grouped with its most common genes and DNA. The sample data list 550,000 to 750,000 distinct CDR3 sequences, and more than 13% of these were observed just once. The ten largest clones take up 3.6% of the sample. This specimen belongs to a study (dated by TCRdb to about 2016). In the germline V gene, CDR1 corresponds to SGHDT and CDR2 to YYEEEE. The CDR3 measures 15 amino acids from cysteine to phenylalanine. Only the CDR3 DNA is retained, 45 bases long and in frame from the first base. Trimming takes 4 bases off V and 7 bases off J; junction bases not matched to a gene: 9.

This receptor was identified in a female donor in good health, serving as a healthy control. The sequence is built from TRBV5-6 and TRBJ1-2; the junction holds 11 bases that match TRBD1. Sequencing was performed on memory CD4+ T cells from blood. The nucleotide sequence is TGTGCCAGCAGCCCGAAGGGACAGGGGGTTGGTGGCTACACCTTC. Translation gives CASSPKGQGVGGYTF.